Described below is a single T cell receptor beta chain sequence and its context. Antigen specificity is unknown. The sample originates from a study of cytomegalovirus exposure and HLA in healthy donors. Study overall: Researchers found that approximately 80% of a few hundred genotyped donors fell within the Caucasian-associated ancestry cluster.

Germline V gene sequence: CDR1 LGHNA, CDR2 YNFKEQ. Trimming shortened V by 0 bases and J by 5 bases, and 16 bases separated the two germline ends. The CDR3 consists of 16 residues. PCR primers comprised 60 Vbeta and 13 Jbeta primers. Produced via immunoSEQ multiplex PCR; TCRdb's table is partial and in-frame only. This repertoire shows 60,000 to 85,000 clones, around two thirds found once; its top ten account for roughly 4.9%. Findings and limits, study-wide: The study had only CMV serostatus as immune exposure information.

The clonotype comes from a man aged 55 to 69 in good health and CMV-seropositive. The rearrangement links TRBV4-2 to TRBJ1-2, with D perhaps TRBD1 (5 bases). Specimen: PBMCs. CDR3 bases: TGTGCCAGCAGCCAAGATCGCGGGGCAAATCTTTATGGCTACACCTTC. Residues: CASSQDRGANLYGYTF.